This TCR beta chain was profiled in a study of Tregs in tolerant kidney transplant recipients (dated by TCRdb to the late 2010s). A note on the overall study: The study used TCRbeta sequencing to identify donor-specific regulatory T cells before combined kidney and bone marrow transplantation, then tracked those cells after transplant. What the authors observed across the whole study: Expanding Tregs with activated donor B cells appeared to identify the most biologically relevant and donor-specific TCRbeta repertoire. The study was limited by small patient numbers, and the findings need validation in larger populations and under other immunosuppression protocols. Because the PCR primers were changed over time for some patients, nucleotide-level comparison could not be performed across the samples from those patients. Biological reproducibility was not examined directly, but technical replication error appeared to be minimal. In tolerant patients, donor-specific Tregs expanded more than Tregs overall, which suggests antigen-driven rather than nonspecific expansion.

For TCRbeta CDR3 sequencing, genomic DNA was extracted from sorted cells using the QIAGEN DNeasy Blood and Tissue Kit. High-throughput TCRbeta CDR3 sequencing was carried out commercially through immunoSEQ, with PCR amplification with bias correction and internal controls included. As for the original processing: Unique productive TCRbeta sequences were defined by CDR3 nucleotide sequence where primers matched, otherwise by CDR3 amino acid sequence with Vbeta and Jbeta genes. As a correction for sorting error, sequences shared between sorted populations at a frequency ratio of 2:1 or less were discarded, and the remaining shared sequences were assigned to the higher population. Donor-reactive sequences were defined as at least 5-fold expanded in CFSE-low cells versus unstimulated cells, with frequency of at least 0.01% in CFSE-low cells. Jensen-Shannon divergence calculated on the top 100 TCRbeta sequences ranked by frequency was used to measure repertoire divergence. For samples with multiple sequencing runs, sorting error was corrected in each run separately before the runs were combined. Not all clones reach the TCRdb copy of this immuneACCESS table, which keeps in-frame sequences only. Checked studies attribute under half of the gap to unresolved V genes and leave the rest unexplained. V and J calls and clone size are as listed in that table; D and trimming were resolved from the DNA. The data table for this sample lists more than 11,000 clones. The ten largest make up 27% of the sample.

Based on the germline V gene, the CDR1 and CDR2 sequences are SNHLY and FYNNEI. Germline trimming amounts to 4 bases on V and 4 bases on J, with 2 as the count of junction bases outside the gene matches. From cysteine to phenylalanine, the CDR3 is 16 amino acids long. Part of the CDR3 DNA is given, 39 bases translated from base 1. Taken with the paper, the label for time point translates to: 6 months after combined kidney and bone marrow transplant. The transplants used related donors along with nonmyeloablative bone marrow transplantation, and in the human trials mixed chimerism was transient. Unstimulated Tregs (CD4+CD25+CD127-), CD4+ non-Tregs (CD4+CD25-), CD4 and CD8 cells were FACS-sorted from thawed PBMCs. The patients were a few recipients of combined kidney and bone marrow transplants from the ITN036ST trial, and samples were available only from these trial subjects. Healthy control blood was processed to PBMCs with a Ficoll density gradient and then cryopreserved, whereas patient PBMCs were collected both before and after transplant.

For this clone: No antigen is known for it. Read sequence stops 3 residues before the CDR3 end, and the germline J gene provides the missing end.

The sample here was CD8+ T cells from blood (PBMCs), taken 6 months after the transplant. In this chain, TRBV2 is recombined with TRBJ2-2; the junction holds 14 bases that match TRBD2. The TCR sequence derives from a human patient who received a combined kidney and bone marrow transplant. Once a transplant has taken place, some T cells may be donor derived. Partial CDR3 DNA: TGTGCCAGCAGTGGACTAGCGGGGGGGTTCACCGGGGAG. Its protein product is CASSGLAGGFTGE. The whole CDR3 protein is CASSGLAGGFTGELFF.